The 14 T cell receptor beta chains listed next were all sequenced from one sample in a study of T cells in Graves' hyperthyroidism and ophthalmopathy. The investigators amplified TCR beta CDR3 regions from RNA transcripts. The HTBI primer set served for first-round RT-PCR of the TCR CDR3. Via MiXCR, TCRdb re-called the multiplex PCR reads, giving one row per CDR3 protein. The table lists under 350,000 distinct CDR3 sequences, about an eighth of them singletons, with 7.8% in the top ten. The source material was blood. The receptors were gathered from a woman aged 30 to 39 with Graves' hyperthyroidism that later progressed to Graves' ophthalmopathy.

Details on this clonotype: A read error may account for a junction end that differs from germline. The DNA of the CDR3 is TGCAGTGCTAGAGTTTGGGCACAGGGTGGTCGCAATGGGCAGTTCTTC. It specifies CSARVWAQGGRNGQFF. The V and J genes are TRBV20-1 and TRBJ2-1, with D possibly TRBD1 on 6 matching bases. Germline V gene data show CDR1 as DFQATT and CDR2 as SNEGSKA (reference sequence). The CDR3 spans 16 residues.

The chain joins TRBV7-9 to TRBJ2-1, with D unclear. This CDR3 spans 16 amino acids. The V gene lost 4 bases and the J gene lost 7 bases, with 20 bases spanning the gap. The germline V gene encodes CDR1 SEHNR and CDR2 FQNEAQ (reference sequence). CDR3 protein: CASSSSPLALGNEQFF. DNA for the CDR3: TGTGCCAGCAGCTCCTCACCTTTGGCCCTTGGAAATGAGCAGTTCTTC.

This clonotype was counted only a few times. The V and J genes are TRBV3-2 and TRBJ1-2; TRBD1, the D gene given by the table, was not confirmed from the DNA. TRBV3-2 is a documented pseudogene. The CDR3 is 18 amino acids. The CDR3 coding sequence is TGTGCCAGCAGCCAAGATGGAGATGGAGGCAGGGTCTATGAGGAGGACACCTTC. Protein product: CASSQDGDGGRVYEEDTF.

Comments on this clonotype: One junction end does not reproduce the germline sequence, and a read error may be involved. The chain carries TRBV7-3 and TRBJ2-7, with D possibly being TRBD1 (5 bases). Germline loops: CDR1 SGHTA, CDR2 FQGTGA. The CDR3 is made up of 13 amino acids. The CDR3 coding sequence is TGTGCCAGCAACTTAATGAAGGGGTACGAGCAGTACTTC. This translates into CASNLMKGYEQYF. The whole variable domain, remainder taken from reference TRBV7-3 and TRBJ2-7, is GAGVSQTPSNKVTEKGKYVELRCDPISGHTALYWYRQSLGQGPEFLIYFQGTGAADDSGLPNDRFFAVRPEGSVSTLKIQRTERGDSAVYLCASNLMKGYEQYFGPGTRLTVT.

Concerning this clonotype itself: This clone may be a read error of a much larger clone one base away. This chain joins TRBV20-1 and TRBJ2-6; D is possibly TRBD1 (5 bases). Germline loops: CDR1 DFQATT, CDR2 SNEGSKA (reference sequence). CDR3 size: 12 residues. The CDR3 protein is CSAKTGADVLTF. The CDR3 DNA reads TGCAGTGCCAAGACTGGGGCCGACGTCCTGACTTTC.

This clonotype was seen many times. This chain links TRBV20-1 with TRBJ1-1; a possible D gene is TRBD1 (5 bases). CDR1 and CDR2 (germline): DFQATT, SNEGSKA (reference sequence). V lost 6 bases and J 5 bases, leaving 22 bases between the germline ends. The CDR3 contains 15 residues. The DNA of the CDR3 is TGCAGTGCGCCCGGGACGGCCGTTTCGAGTACTGAAGCTTTCTTT. The encoded protein is CSAPGTAVSSTEAFF.

This clonotype was detected a few times. The chain has TRBV7-9 and TRBJ2-7; 12 bases agree with TRBD2. CDR1 is SEHNR and CDR2 is FQNEAQ in the germline V gene (reference sequence). Trimming took 5 bases from V and 2 from J; bases not matched to a gene: 10. The CDR3 extends over 17 amino acids. CDR3 DNA sequence: TGTGCCAGCAGCCACCTACTAGCGGGAGGATTCACCTACGAGCAGTACTTC. Translation gives CASSHLLAGGFTYEQYF.

This clonotype was detected only a few times. The CDR3 sequence: CSARVPVKRELGYEQYF. In DNA form, the CDR3 reads TGCAGTGCTAGAGTGCCGGTTAAGCGGGAGTTGGGCTACGAGCAGTACTTC. This chain uses TRBV20-1 with TRBJ2-7, with 8 bases lining up with TRBD2. Trimming at V came to 1 base and at J to 3 bases, leaving 14 bases not matched to a gene. CDR3 length: 17 residues. Germline V CDR1 and CDR2: DFQATT, SNEGSKA (reference sequence).

This clonotype was observed a few times. Being one base from a much bigger clone, this may be a read error. The chain has TRBV3-1 and TRBJ2-1; a possible D gene is TRBD2 (6 bases). The CDR3 contains 16 residues. Trimming shortened V by 3 bases and J by 10 bases, and 22 bases separated the two germline ends. Germline values: CDR1 LGHDT, CDR2 YNNKEL (reference sequence). DNA of the CDR3: TGTGCCAGCAGCCACGAGATCCGGGACTCCATGGAGGAGCAGTTCTTC. Its protein is CASSHEIRDSMEEQFF.

This clonotype was counted many times. The chain employs TRBV3-1 and TRBJ1-1, with D possibly TRBD1 on 5 matching bases. The V end was cut by 4 bases, the J end by 2 bases, with 17 bases between. Germline CDR1 and CDR2: LGHDT and YNNKEL (reference sequence). The CDR3 covers 16 residues. The CDR3 bases are TGTGCCAGCAGCCCCCGAGGGCAGGGTCTCAACACTGAAGCTTTCTTT. Its protein product is CASSPRGQGLNTEAFF.

This CDR3 reads CASTTPKLAGEGDEQFF. CDR3 coding DNA: TGCGCCAGCACTACCCCCAAACTAGCGGGGGAGGGGGATGAGCAGTTCTTC. The chain is built from TRBV5-1 and TRBJ2-1, with TRBD2 matching over 11 bases. The CDR3 is made up of 17 amino acids. V lost 6 bases, J lost 8 bases, and 16 bases stayed unmatched. CDR1 SGHRS and CDR2 YFSETQ come from the germline V gene.

This clonotype was counted ten times or more. V is TRBV6-1 and J is TRBJ1-5; D gene ambiguous. The CDR3 consists of 16 residues. Trimming shortened V by 5 bases and J by 1 base, and 15 bases separated the two germline ends. Germline V CDR1 and CDR2: MNHNS, SASEGT. CDR3 residues: CASSLGPAGSNQPQHF. DNA of the CDR3: TGTGCCAGCAGTTTAGGACCGGCGGGCAGCAATCAGCCCCAGCATTTT.

The table lists this clonotype with many counts. V gene TRBV7-3 combines with J gene TRBJ2-1, with 7 bases aligning to TRBD1. Germline V gene sequence: CDR1 SGHTA, CDR2 FQGTGA. J lost 9 bases, V lost 2 bases, and 7 bases had no gene match. The CDR3 covers 14 residues. This CDR3 reads CASSLLGGPSEQFF. As DNA, the CDR3 is TGTGCCAGCAGCTTATTAGGGGGCCCGAGTGAGCAGTTCTTC.

This clonotype was detected many times. This chain uses TRBV6-5 with TRBJ2-4, with D possibly matching TRBD2 (5 bases). The V and J ends lost 0 bases and 4 bases respectively, with 13 bases between them. The germline gives CDR1 MNHEY, CDR2 SVGAGI. The CDR3 consists of 16 residues. The CDR3 DNA reads TGTGCCAGCAGTTACTCGCCTAGCTCGAGGAAAAACATTCAGTACTTC. Its protein product is CASSYSPSSRKNIQYF.